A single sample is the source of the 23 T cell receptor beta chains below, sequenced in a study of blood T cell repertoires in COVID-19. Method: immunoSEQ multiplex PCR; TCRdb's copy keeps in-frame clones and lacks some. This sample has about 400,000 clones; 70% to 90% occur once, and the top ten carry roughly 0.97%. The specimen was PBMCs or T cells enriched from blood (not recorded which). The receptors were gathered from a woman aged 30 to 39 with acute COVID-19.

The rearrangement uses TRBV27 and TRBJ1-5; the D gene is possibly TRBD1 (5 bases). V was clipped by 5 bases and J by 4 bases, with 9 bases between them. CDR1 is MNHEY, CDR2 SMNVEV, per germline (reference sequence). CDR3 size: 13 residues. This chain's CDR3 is CASSHRINQPQHF. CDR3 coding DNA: TGTGCCAGCAGTCACAGGATAAATCAGCCCCAGCATTTT.

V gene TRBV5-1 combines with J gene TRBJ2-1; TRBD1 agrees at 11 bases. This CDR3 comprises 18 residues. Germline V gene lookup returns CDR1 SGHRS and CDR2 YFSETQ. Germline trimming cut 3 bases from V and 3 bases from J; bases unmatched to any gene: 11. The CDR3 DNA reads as TGCGCCAGCAGCTCCACGGGAGGGACAGGGGGGTTCTACAATGAGCAGTTCTTC. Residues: CASSSTGGTGGFYNEQFF.

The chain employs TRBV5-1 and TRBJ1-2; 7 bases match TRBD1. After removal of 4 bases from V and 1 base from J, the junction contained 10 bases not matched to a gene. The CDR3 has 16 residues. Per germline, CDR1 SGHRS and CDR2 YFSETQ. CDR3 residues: CASSLGGTALNYGYTF. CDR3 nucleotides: TGCGCCAGCAGCCTAGGTGGGACAGCCCTTAACTATGGCTACACCTTC.

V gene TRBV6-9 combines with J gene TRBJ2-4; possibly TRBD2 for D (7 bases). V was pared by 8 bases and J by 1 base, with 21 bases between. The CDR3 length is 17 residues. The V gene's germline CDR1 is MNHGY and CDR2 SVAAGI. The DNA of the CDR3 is TGTGCCAGCGTAGCATCGAGGGGGGGCAAGGCCAAAAACATTCAGTACTTC. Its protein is CASVASRGGKAKNIQYF.

CDR3 DNA sequence: TGTGCCAGCAGCACCTCATCCAGGAAGAACTATGGCTACACCTTC. Translating it yields CASSTSSRKNYGYTF. This chain joins TRBV9 and TRBJ1-2; D gene ambiguous. From germline, CDR1 is SGDLS and CDR2 YYNGEE. V was shortened by 4 bases and J by 2 bases, with 15 bases between the two germline ends. The CDR3 sequence is 15 residues long. The whole variable domain, filled in from reference TRBV9 and TRBJ1-2, reads DSGVTQTPKHLITATGQRVTLRCSPRSGDLSVYWYQQSLDQGLQFLIQYYNGEERAKGNILERFSAQQFPDLHSELNLSSLELGDSALYFCASSTSSRKNYGYTFGSGTRLTVV.

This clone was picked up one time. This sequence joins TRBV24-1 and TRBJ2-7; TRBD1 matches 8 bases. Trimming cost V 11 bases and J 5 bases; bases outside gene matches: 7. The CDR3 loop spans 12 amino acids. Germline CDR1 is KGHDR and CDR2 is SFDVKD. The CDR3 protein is CANRTGWNEQYF. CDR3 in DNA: TGTGCCAACCGGACAGGGTGGAACGAGCAGTACTTC.

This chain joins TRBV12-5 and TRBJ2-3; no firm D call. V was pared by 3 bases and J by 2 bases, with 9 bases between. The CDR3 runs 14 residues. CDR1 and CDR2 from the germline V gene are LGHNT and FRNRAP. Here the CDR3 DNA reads TGTGCTAGTGGTTTCAATGAGATCACAGATACGCAGTATTTT. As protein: CASGFNEITDTQYF.

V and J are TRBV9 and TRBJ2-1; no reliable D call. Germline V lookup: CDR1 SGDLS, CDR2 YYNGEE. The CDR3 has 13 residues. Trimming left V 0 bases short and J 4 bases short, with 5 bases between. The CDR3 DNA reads TGTGCCAGCAGCGTAGACGCGTACAATGAGCAGTTCTTC. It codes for CASSVDAYNEQFF.

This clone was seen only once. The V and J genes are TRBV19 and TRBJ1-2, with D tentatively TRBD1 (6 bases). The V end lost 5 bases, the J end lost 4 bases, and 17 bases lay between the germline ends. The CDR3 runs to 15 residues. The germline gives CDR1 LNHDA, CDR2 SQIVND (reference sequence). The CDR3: CASSSRWDTFYGYTF. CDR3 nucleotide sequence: TGTGCCAGTAGTTCAAGATGGGACACTTTCTATGGCTACACCTTC. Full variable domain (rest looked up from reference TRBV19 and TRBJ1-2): DGGITQSPKYLFRKEGQNVTLSCEQNLNHDAMYWYRQDPGQGLRLIYYSQIVNDFQKGDIAEGYSVSREKKESFPLTVTSAQKNPTAFYLCASSSRWDTFYGYTFGSGTRLTVV.

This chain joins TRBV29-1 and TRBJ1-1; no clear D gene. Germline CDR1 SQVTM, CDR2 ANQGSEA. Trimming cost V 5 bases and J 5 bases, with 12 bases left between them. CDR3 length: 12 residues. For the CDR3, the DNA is TGCAGCGTTAGAAGCTCGGGTACTGAAGCTTTCTTT. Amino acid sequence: CSVRSSGTEAFF.

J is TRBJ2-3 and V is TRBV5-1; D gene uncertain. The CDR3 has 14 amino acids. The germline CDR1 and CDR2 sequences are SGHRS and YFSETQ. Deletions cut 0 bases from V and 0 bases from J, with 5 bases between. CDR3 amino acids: CASSLDTSTDTQYF. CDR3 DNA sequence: TGCGCCAGCAGCTTGGACACAAGCACAGATACGCAGTATTTT. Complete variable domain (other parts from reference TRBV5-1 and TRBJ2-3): KAGVTQTPRYLIKTRGQQVTLSCSPISGHRSVSWYQQTPGQGLQFLFEYFSETQRNKGNFPGRFSGRQFSNSRSEMNVSTLELGDSALYLCASSLDTSTDTQYFGPGTRLTVL.

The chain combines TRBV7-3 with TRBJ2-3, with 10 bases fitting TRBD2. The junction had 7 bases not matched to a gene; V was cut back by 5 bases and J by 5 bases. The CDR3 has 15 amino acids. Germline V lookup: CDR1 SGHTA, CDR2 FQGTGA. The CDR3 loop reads CASSPGLASGDTQYF. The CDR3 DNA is TGTGCCAGCAGCCCGGGACTAGCGTCGGGAGATACGCAGTATTTT.

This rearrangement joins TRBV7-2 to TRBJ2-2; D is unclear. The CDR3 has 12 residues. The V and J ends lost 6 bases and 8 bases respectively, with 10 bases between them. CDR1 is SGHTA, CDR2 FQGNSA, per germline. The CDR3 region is CASRSIVGELFF. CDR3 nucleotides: TGTGCCAGCAGATCGATAGTTGGGGAGCTGTTTTTT.

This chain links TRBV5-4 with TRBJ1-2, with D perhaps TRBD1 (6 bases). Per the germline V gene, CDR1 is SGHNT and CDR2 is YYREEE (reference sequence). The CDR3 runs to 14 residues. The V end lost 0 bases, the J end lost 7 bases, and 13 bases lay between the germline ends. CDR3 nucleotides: TGTGCCAGCAGCTTGGTGGGGGCGGTCTCTGGCTACACCTTC. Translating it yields CASSLVGAVSGYTF.

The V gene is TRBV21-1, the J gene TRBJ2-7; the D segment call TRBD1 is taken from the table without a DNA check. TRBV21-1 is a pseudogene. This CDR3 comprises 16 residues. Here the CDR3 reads CASSKAYGRGPYEQYF. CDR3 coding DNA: TGTGCCAGCAGCAAAGCATATGGCAGGGGGCCCTACGAGCAGTACTTC.

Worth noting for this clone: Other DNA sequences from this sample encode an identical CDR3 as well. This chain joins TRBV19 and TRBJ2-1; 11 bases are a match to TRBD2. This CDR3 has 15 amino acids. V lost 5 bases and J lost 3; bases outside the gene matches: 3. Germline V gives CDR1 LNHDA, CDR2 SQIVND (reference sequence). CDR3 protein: CASSPLAGGYNEQFF. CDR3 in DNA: TGTGCCAGTAGTCCCCTAGCGGGAGGCTACAATGAGCAGTTCTTC.

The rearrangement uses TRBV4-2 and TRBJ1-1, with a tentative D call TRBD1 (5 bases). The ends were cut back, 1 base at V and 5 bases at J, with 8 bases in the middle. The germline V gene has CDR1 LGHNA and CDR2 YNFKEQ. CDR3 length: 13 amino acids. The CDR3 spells CASSQVRGTEAFF. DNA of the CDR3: TGTGCCAGCAGCCAAGTGCGGGGGACTGAAGCTTTCTTT.

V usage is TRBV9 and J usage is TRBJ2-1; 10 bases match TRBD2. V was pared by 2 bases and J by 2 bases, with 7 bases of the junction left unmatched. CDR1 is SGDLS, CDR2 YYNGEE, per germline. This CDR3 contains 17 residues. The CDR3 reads CASSVEAGGTPYNEQFF. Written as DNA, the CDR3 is TGTGCCAGCAGCGTTGAAGCGGGGGGGACCCCCTACAATGAGCAGTTCTTC.

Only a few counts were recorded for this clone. The CDR3: CASQEGRGPQHF. As DNA, the CDR3 is TGTGCCTCCCAGGAGGGGCGGGGGCCCCAGCATTTT. V gene TRBV30 combines with J gene TRBJ1-5; TRBD1 is a possible D gene (5 bases). The V gene lost 7 bases and the J gene lost 9 bases, with 16 bases spanning the gap. Looked up from germline, CDR1 is GTSNPN and CDR2 is SVGIG (reference sequence). This CDR3 has 12 residues.

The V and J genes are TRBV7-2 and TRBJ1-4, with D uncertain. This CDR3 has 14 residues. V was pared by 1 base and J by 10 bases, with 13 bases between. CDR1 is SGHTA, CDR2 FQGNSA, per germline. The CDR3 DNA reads TGTGCCAGCAGCTTAGATAGCGGCCCGGGAAAACTGTTTTTT. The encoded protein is CASSLDSGPGKLFF.

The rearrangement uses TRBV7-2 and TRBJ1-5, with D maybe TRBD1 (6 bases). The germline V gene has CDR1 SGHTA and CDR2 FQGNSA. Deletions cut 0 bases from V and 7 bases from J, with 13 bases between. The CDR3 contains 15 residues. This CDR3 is CASSLAPGAEQPQHF. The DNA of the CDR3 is TGTGCCAGCAGCTTAGCGCCAGGGGCTGAACAGCCCCAGCATTTT.

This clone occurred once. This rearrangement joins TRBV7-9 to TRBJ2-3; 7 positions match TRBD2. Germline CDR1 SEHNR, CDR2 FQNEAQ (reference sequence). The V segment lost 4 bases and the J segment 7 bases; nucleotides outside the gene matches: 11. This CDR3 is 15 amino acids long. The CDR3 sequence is CASSSPGLGSYTQYF. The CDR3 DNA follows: TGTGCCAGCAGCTCCCCCGGACTAGGGTCCTATACGCAGTATTTT. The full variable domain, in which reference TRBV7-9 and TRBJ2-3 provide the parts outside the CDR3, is DTGVSQNPRHKITKRGQNVTFRCDPISEHNRLYWYRQTLGQGPEFLTYFQNEAQLEKSRLLSDRFSAERPKGSFSTLEIQRTEQGDSAMYLCASSSPGLGSYTQYFGPGTRLTVL.

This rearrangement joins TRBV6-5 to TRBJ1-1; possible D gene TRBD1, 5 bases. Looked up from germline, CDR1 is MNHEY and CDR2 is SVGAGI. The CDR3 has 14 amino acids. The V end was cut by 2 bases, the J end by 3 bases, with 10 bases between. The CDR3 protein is CASSYAGMDTEAFF. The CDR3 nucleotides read TGTGCCAGCAGTTACGCAGGGATGGACACTGAAGCTTTCTTT.